This paragraph covers one T cell receptor (beta chain) sequence. This record comes from a study of blood T cell repertoires in COVID-19. The germline gives CDR1 SGHAT, CDR2 FQNNGV. The CDR3 extends over 15 amino acids. V lost 1 base, J lost 1 base, and 1 base stayed unmatched. The table came from immunoSEQ multiplex PCR; TCRdb's copy has only in-frame clones and leaves some out. The table lists 210,000 or so clones, roughly four fifths of them singletons. Sequences were obtained from PBMCs or T cells enriched from blood (not recorded which). The sequence was obtained from a man aged 55-75 years who had recovered from COVID-19. The V gene is TRBV11-2, the J gene TRBJ2-3, with 8 positions matching TRBD2. CDR3 residues: CASSLGSGGTDTQYF. Written as DNA, the CDR3 is TGTGCCAGCAGCTTAGGTAGCGGGGGCACAGATACGCAGTATTTT.